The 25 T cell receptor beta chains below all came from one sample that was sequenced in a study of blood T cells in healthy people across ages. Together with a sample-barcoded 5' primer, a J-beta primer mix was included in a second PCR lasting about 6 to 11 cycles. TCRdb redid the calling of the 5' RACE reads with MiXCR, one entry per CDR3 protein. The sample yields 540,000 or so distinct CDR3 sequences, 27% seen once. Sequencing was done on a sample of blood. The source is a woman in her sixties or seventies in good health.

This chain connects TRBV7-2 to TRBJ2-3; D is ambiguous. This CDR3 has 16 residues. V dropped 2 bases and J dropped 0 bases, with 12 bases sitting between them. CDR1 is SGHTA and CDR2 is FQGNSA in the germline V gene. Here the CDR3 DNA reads TGTGCCAGCAGCTTAAGCCAGTCATTTAGCACAGATACGCAGTATTTT. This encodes CASSLSQSFSTDTQYF.

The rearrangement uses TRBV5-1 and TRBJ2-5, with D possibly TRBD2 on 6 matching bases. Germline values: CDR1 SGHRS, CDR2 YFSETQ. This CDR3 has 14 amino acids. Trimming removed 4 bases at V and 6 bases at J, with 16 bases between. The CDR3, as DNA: TGCGCCAGCAGCACTGTTTCGGAGGGGAAGACCCAGTACTTC. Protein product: CASSTVSEGKTQYF.

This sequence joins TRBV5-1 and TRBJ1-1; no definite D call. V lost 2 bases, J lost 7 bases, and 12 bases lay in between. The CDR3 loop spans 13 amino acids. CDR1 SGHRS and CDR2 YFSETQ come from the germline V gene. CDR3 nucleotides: TGCGCCAGCAGCTTAAATTTGCAAAGTGAAGCTTTCTTT. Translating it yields CASSLNLQSEAFF.

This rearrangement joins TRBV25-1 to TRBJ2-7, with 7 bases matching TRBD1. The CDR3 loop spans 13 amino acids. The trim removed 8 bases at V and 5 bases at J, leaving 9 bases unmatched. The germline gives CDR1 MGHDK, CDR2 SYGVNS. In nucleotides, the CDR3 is TGTGCCAGCCAGGCGACAGGGTGGAACGAGCAGTACTTC. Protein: CASQATGWNEQYF.

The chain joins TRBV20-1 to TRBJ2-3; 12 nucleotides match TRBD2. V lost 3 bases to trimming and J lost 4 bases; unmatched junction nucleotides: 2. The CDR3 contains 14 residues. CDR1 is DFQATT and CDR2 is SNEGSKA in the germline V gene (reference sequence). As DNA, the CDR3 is TGCAGTGCTAGGCCTAGCGGGGGGGCAGATACGCAGTATTTT. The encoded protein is CSARPSGGADTQYF.

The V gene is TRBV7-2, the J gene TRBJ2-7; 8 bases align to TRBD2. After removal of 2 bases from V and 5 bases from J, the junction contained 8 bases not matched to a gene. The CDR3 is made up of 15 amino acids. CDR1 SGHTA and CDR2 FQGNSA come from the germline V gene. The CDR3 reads CASSLSPAGGHEQYF. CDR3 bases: TGTGCCAGCAGCTTAAGCCCGGCGGGGGGCCACGAGCAGTACTTC.

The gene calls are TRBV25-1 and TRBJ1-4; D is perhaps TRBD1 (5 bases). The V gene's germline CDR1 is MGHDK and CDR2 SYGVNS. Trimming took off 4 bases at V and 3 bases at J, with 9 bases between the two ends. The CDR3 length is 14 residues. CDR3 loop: CASSAAGANEKLFF. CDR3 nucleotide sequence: TGTGCCAGCAGTGCAGCGGGGGCTAATGAAAAACTGTTTTTT.

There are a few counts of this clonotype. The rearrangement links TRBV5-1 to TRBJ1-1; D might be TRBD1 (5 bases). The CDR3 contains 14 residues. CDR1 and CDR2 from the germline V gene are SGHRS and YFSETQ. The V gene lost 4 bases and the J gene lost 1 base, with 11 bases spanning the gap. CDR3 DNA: TGCGCCAGCAGCCTTGGACACAAGAACACTGAAGCTTTCTTT. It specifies CASSLGHKNTEAFF. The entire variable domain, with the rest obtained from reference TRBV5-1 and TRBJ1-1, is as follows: KAGVTQTPRYLIKTRGQQVTLSCSPISGHRSVSWYQQTPGQGLQFLFEYFSETQRNKGNFPGRFSGRQFSNSRSEMNVSTLELGDSALYLCASSLGHKNTEAFFGQGTRLTVV.

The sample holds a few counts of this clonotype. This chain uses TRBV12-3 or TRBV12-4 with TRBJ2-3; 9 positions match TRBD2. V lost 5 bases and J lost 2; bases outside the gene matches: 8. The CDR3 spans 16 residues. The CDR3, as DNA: TGTGCCAGCAGTAGCCGCGGGAGGGTCAACACAGATACGCAGTATTTT. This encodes CASSSRGRVNTDTQYF.

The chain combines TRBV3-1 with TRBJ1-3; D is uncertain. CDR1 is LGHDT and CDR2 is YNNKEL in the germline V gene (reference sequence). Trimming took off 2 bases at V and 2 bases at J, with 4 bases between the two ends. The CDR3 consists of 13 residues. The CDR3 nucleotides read TGTGCCAGCAGCCAACGAGCTGGAAACACCATATATTTT. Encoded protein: CASSQRAGNTIYF.

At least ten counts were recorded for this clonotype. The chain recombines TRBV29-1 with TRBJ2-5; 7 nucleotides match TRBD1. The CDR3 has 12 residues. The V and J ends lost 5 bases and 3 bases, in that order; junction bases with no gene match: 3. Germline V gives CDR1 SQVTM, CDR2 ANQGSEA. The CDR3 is CSVKGAEETQYF. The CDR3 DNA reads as TGCAGCGTTAAGGGGGCCGAAGAGACCCAGTACTTC.

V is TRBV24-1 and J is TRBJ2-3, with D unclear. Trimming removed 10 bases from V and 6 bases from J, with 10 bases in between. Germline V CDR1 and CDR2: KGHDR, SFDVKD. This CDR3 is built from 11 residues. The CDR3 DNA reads TGTGCCACACAAGCCCTGGATACGCAGTATTTT. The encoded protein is CATQALDTQYF.

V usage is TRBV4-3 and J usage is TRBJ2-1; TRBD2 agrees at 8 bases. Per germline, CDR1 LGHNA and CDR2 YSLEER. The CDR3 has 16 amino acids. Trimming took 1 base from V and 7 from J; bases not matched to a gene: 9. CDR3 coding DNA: TGCGCCAGCAGCCAAGGAAGTGCGGGGGGTTGGAATGAGCAGTTCTTC. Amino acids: CASSQGSAGGWNEQFF.

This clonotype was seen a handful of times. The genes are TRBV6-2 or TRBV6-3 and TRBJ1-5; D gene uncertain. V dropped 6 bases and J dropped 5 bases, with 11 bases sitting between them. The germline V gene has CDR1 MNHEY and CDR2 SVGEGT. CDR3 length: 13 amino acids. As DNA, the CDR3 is TGTGCCAGCAGCCCCCAGAGCTATCAGCCCCAGCATTTT. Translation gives CASSPQSYQPQHF.

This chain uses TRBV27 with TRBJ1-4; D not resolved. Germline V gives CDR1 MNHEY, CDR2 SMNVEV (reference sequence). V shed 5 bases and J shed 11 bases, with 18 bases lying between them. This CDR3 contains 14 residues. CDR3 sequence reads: CASSQASREDKLFF. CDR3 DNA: TGTGCCAGCAGTCAGGCCTCAAGAGAGGACAAACTGTTTTTT.

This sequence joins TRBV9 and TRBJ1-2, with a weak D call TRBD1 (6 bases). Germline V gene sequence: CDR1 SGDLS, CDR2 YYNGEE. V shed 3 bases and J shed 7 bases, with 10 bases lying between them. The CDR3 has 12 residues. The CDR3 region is CASSADRRGYTF. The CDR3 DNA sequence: TGTGCCAGCAGCGCAGACAGGCGTGGCTACACCTTC.

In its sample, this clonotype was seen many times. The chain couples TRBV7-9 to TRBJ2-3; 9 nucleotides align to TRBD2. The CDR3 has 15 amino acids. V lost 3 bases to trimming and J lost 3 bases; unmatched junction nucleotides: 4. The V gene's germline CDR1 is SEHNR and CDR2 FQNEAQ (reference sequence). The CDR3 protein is CASSFGGGETDTQYF. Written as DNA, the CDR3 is TGTGCCAGCAGCTTCGGCGGGGGGGAAACAGATACGCAGTATTTT.

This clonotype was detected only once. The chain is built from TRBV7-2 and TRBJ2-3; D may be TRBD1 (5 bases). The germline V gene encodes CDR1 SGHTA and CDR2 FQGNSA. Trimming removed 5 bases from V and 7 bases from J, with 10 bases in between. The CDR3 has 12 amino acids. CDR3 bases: TGTGCCAGCAGCCCAGGGTTACATACGCAGTATTTT. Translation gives CASSPGLHTQYF.

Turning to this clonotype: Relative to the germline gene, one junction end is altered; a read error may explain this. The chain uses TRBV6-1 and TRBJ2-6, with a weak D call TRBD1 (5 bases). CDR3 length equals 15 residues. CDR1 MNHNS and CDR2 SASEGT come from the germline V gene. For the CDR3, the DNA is TGTGCCAGCGGAATTACAGGTCGTGGGGCCAACGCCCTGACTTTC. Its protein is CASGITGRGANALTF.

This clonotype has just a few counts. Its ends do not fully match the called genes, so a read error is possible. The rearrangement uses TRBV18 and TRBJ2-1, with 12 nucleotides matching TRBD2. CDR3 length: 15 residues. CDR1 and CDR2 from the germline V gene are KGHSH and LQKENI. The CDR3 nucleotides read TGTGCCAGCTCCCCACGGACTAGCGGGGCCAATGAGCAGTTCTTC. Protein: CASSPRTSGANEQFF.

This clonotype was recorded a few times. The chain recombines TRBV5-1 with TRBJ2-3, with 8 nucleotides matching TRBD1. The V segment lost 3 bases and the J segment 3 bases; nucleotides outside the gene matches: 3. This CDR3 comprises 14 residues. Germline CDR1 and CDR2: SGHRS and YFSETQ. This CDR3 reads CASSSDRVTDTQYF. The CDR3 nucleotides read TGCGCCAGCAGCTCGGACAGGGTAACAGATACGCAGTATTTT.

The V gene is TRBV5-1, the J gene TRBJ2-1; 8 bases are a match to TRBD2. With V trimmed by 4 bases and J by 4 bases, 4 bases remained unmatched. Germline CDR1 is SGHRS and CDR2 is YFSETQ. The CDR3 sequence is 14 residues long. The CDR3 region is CASSLVAGYNEQFF. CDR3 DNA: TGCGCCAGCAGCCTGGTAGCGGGGTACAATGAGCAGTTCTTC.

CDR3 nucleotide sequence: TGTGCCAGCAGCCAAGATTGGGGGTATGAGCAGTTCTTC. Residues: CASSQDWGYEQFF. This sequence joins TRBV14 and TRBJ2-5; TRBD1 or TRBD2 may be the D gene (5 bases each). The J call may not be correct, given that the DNA end is closer to TRBJ2-1. CDR3 size: 13 residues. Germline CDR1 is SGHDN and CDR2 is FVKESK.

The CDR3 loop is CASSLGANPNYGYTF. CDR3 sequence (DNA): TGCGCCAGCAGCTTGGGGGCAAACCCAAACTATGGCTACACCTTC. This chain uses TRBV5-1 with TRBJ1-2; D gene ambiguous. V was pared by 0 bases and J by 2 bases, with 11 bases between. Germline V gives CDR1 SGHRS, CDR2 YFSETQ. The length of the CDR3 is 15 residues.

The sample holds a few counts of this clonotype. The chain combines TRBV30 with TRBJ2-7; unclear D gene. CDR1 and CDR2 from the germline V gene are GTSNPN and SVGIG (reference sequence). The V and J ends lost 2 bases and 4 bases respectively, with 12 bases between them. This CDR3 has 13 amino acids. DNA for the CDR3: TGTGCCTGGAGTAGGTCCCAGAGGTACGAGCAGTACTTC. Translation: CAWSRSQRYEQYF.